The 3 T cell receptor beta chains below were found in one sample sequenced in a study of cytomegalovirus exposure and HLA in healthy donors. It was with 60 Vbeta and 13 Jbeta primers that the PCR ran. The table came from immunoSEQ multiplex PCR; TCRdb's copy has only in-frame clones and leaves some out. The profile shows 100,000 to 150,000 clones, roughly 75% of them singletons. The material sequenced was PBMCs. The source is a man in his thirties or forties in good health and CMV-seronegative.

V gene TRBV27 combines with J gene TRBJ2-5; possible D gene TRBD1, 5 bases. Trimming left V 6 bases short and J 4 bases short, with 9 bases between. Germline loops: CDR1 MNHEY, CDR2 SMNVEV (reference sequence). The length of the CDR3 is 12 residues. The CDR3 DNA is TGTGCCAGCAGCAGGGCCGGAGAGACCCAGTACTTC. Its translation: CASSRAGETQYF.

V usage is TRBV28 and J usage is TRBJ2-7; TRBD2 matches at 8 bases. From germline, CDR1 is MDHEN and CDR2 SYDVKM. V dropped 2 bases and J dropped 12; count of bases not matched to a gene: 9. This CDR3 has 13 residues. In DNA form, the CDR3 reads TGTGCCAGCAGTTTAGGGCAGGGCGGGGGGTGGTACTTC. It specifies CASSLGQGGGWYF.

This clone was seen once. V gene TRBV6-1 combines with J gene TRBJ2-7, with a tentative D call TRBD2 (7 bases). The CDR3 totals 14 residues. Per the germline V gene, CDR1 is MNHNS and CDR2 is SASEGT. The ends were cut back, 6 bases at V and 2 bases at J, with 14 bases in the middle. The CDR3 nucleotides read TGTGCCAGCAGCCTGGGGGGGGGCCCCTACGAGCAGTACTTC. Protein sequence: CASSLGGGPYEQYF.